This T cell receptor beta chain was observed in a study of T cells in Graves' hyperthyroidism and ophthalmopathy. Amplification of TCR beta CDR3 regions used RNA as the template. HTBI primers were the set used in a first-round RT-PCR of the TCR CDR3. TCRdb analysed the multiplex PCR reads with MiXCR anew, one entry per CDR3 protein. The table shows around 440,000 distinct CDR3 sequences, with about 15% occurring only once. This clonotype was counted only a few times. This receptor was obtained from a woman between 18 and 29 years old with Graves' hyperthyroidism. The sequenced material came from blood.

This CDR3 reads CASSPRTAGANVLTF. CDR3 sequence (DNA): TGTGCCAGCTCACCACGGACAGCTGGGGCCAACGTCCTGACTTTC. The V and J genes are TRBV18 and TRBJ2-6; maybe TRBD1 (6 bases). Germline V lookup: CDR1 KGHSH, CDR2 LQKENI. CDR3 length: 15 residues. Trimming took 1 base from V and 2 from J, leaving 6 bases between them.